The T cell receptor (beta chain) described here comes from a study of blood T cell repertoires in COVID-19. Study at large: COVID-19 samples from acute and convalescent phases originated in the United States, Italy and Spain.

The CDR3 contains 15 residues. The V and J ends lost 3 bases and 4 bases, in that order; junction bases with no gene match: 5. CDR1 and CDR2 from the germline V gene are KGHDR and SFDVKD. Methods used by the authors: By means of reference gene primer amplification, nucleated cell counts were estimated. Assay: immunoSEQ multiplex PCR; the TCRdb copy retains only in-frame clones and omits some. The D gene and trimming were derived from the DNA, and the V and J assignments and clone size from that table. There are about 480,000 clones in the sample; 88% occur only once, and about 2% lies in the top ten.

The sequencing sample was made of PBMCs or T cells enriched from blood (not recorded which). This clonotype was obtained from a woman in her 40s who had recovered from COVID-19. The chain joins TRBV24-1 to TRBJ2-1; 7 bases map to TRBD2. CDR3 DNA: TGTGCCACCAGTGATCAACTAGCGAATTACAATGAGCAGTTCTTC. Protein sequence: CATSDQLANYNEQFF.